The clone carrying this T cell receptor (beta chain) was counted between two and nine times. The antigen remains undetermined. It was through 5'RACE template switching that TCR cDNA was made, with a universal primer site and UMIs added. TCRdb re-called the 5' RACE reads with MiXCR, one entry per CDR3 protein. Of under 250,000 distinct CDR3 sequences in the sample, about 7% were seen once. The data derive from a study of T cells after yellow fever vaccination. Study-level results: Reappearing after the booster were most of the clones from primary vaccination (roughly 95% CD4, 85% to 90% CD8). Abundant clonotypes (contaminants from the bulk population) could be present in FACS-sorted repertoires.

This CDR3 has 11 residues. The ends were cut back, 1 base at V and 9 bases at J, with 5 bases in the middle. The germline V gene has CDR1 SGHDT and CDR2 YYEEEE. The V and J genes are TRBV5-6 and TRBJ2-1; D call uncertain. This TCR came from a man aged 25 to 40 who received the YFV17D yellow fever vaccine. The source material was CD4+ T cells sorted from PBMCs, sampled 15 days after the yellow fever booster vaccination. This chain's CDR3 is CASSLIAEQFF. The CDR3 DNA follows: TGTGCCAGCAGCTTGATCGCTGAGCAGTTCTTC. Using reference TRBV5-6 and TRBJ2-1 for the parts outside the CDR3, the full variable domain is DAGVTQSPTHLIKTRGQQVTLRCSPKSGHDTVSWYQQALGQGPQFIFQYYEEEERQRGNFPDRFSGHQFPNYSSELNVNALLLGDSALYLCASSLIAEQFFGPGTRLTVL.